These 19 T cell receptor beta chains were sequenced from one sample in a study of neoadjuvant anti-PD-1 for oral cavity cancer (dated by TCRdb to 2020 to 2022). Library generation was performed with the immunoSEQ multiplex PCR assay. TCRdb took over this immuneACCESS table, retaining in-frame rearrangements with V and J assigned. Such tables are incomplete; in checked studies, under half of the missing clones stem from an unresolved V gene, and the remainder is unexplained. The sample records some 15,000 clones, over 55% of which are singletons. The leading ten clones occupy roughly 2.9% of the sample. The sample's time point label, in plain terms: before neoadjuvant nivolumab. This sample comprised PBMCs, obtained before nivolumab (anti-PD-1) treatment. The receptors come from a person aged 40-85 years with oral cavity squamous cell carcinoma.

This clone was picked up a small number of times. The chain carries TRBV30 and TRBJ1-1; TRBD1 agrees at 8 bases. The length of the CDR3 is 13 residues. The germline V gene encodes CDR1 GTSNPN and CDR2 SVGIG (reference sequence). Trimming took 3 bases from V and 4 from J; bases not matched to a gene: 4. The CDR3: CAWSRDRPTEAFF. The CDR3 DNA reads TGTGCCTGGAGCCGGGACAGGCCCACTGAAGCTTTCTTT. The full variable domain, in which reference TRBV30 and TRBJ1-1 provide the parts outside the CDR3, is SQTIHQWPATLVQPVGSPLSLECTVEGTSNPNLYWYRQAAGRGLQLLFYSVGIGQISSEVPQNLSASRPQDRQFILSSKKLLLSDSGFYLCAWSRDRPTEAFFGQGTRLTVV.

This clone was detected only once. The chain links TRBV19 to TRBJ2-5; tentative D call: TRBD1 (5 bases). Trimming removed 6 bases from V and 5 bases from J, with 10 bases in between. Looked up from germline, CDR1 is LNHDA and CDR2 is SQIVND (reference sequence). The CDR3 runs 12 residues. The DNA for the CDR3 is TGTGCCAGTAGGGACGCAGGGGAGACCCAGTACTTC. As protein: CASRDAGETQYF.

The rearrangement links TRBV6-4 to TRBJ2-3; no firm D call. The CDR3 contains 14 residues. Germline V gene data show CDR1 as MRHNA and CDR2 as SNTAGT. Trimming shortened V by 4 bases and J by 2 bases, and 10 bases separated the two germline ends. The CDR3 sequence is CASSAVPSTDTQYF. The CDR3, as DNA: TGTGCCAGCAGTGCGGTGCCTTCCACAGATACGCAGTATTTT.

This chain connects TRBV6-1 to TRBJ1-6; no clear D. V shed 8 bases and J shed 6 bases, with 14 bases lying between them. The CDR3 is 14 residues long. CDR1 and CDR2 (germline): MNHNS, SASEGT. In nucleotides, the CDR3 is TGTGCCAGCTACGGGGTTGTCCGTAATTCACCCCTCCACTTT. Its translation: CASYGVVRNSPLHF.

This clone occurred a few times. This chain connects TRBV6-5 to TRBJ1-2; D unclear. V was shortened by 2 bases and J by 4 bases, with 8 bases between the two germline ends. Germline V gives CDR1 MNHEY, CDR2 SVGAGI. This CDR3 comprises 13 residues. The CDR3 region has the DNA TGTGCCAGCAGTTACACGGCTGGCTATGGCTACACCTTC. Encoded protein: CASSYTAGYGYTF.

The chain couples TRBV4-1 to TRBJ1-4; D gene unclear. The CDR3 loop spans 15 amino acids. The V gene's germline CDR1 is MGHRA and CDR2 YSYEKL. V was shortened by 0 bases and J by 4 bases, with 9 bases between the two germline ends. Written as DNA, the CDR3 is TGCGCCAGCAGCCAAGATCGCCGGGTTAATGAAAAACTGTTTTTT. Amino acid sequence: CASSQDRRVNEKLFF.

The chain carries TRBV19 and TRBJ2-6, with no clear D. Germline CDR1 LNHDA, CDR2 SQIVND (reference sequence). CDR3 length equals 15 residues. The ends were cut back, 1 base at V and 5 bases at J, with 9 bases in the middle. In nucleotides, the CDR3 is TGTGCCAGTAGTATAGGAAGCCTAAGGGCCAACGTCCTGACTTTC. It codes for CASSIGSLRANVLTF. The complete variable domain, with remaining parts taken from reference TRBV19 and TRBJ2-6, reads DGGITQSPKYLFRKEGQNVTLSCEQNLNHDAMYWYRQDPGQGLRLIYYSQIVNDFQKGDIAEGYSVSREKKESFPLTVTSAQKNPTAFYLCASSIGSLRANVLTFGAGSRLTVL.

This clone has just a few counts. V is TRBV9 and J is TRBJ1-6; tentative D call: TRBD1 (6 bases). The V end lost 3 bases, the J end lost 7 bases, and 20 bases lay between the germline ends. The germline gives CDR1 SGDLS, CDR2 YYNGEE. The CDR3 extends over 17 amino acids. CDR3 protein: CASSAGVLGGRNSPLHF. The CDR3 coding sequence is TGTGCCAGCAGCGCAGGTGTTTTAGGGGGTCGAAATTCACCCCTCCACTTT.

V is TRBV29-1 and J is TRBJ1-2; TRBD1 might be the D (6 bases). Germline CDR1 SQVTM, CDR2 ANQGSEA. The CDR3 is 15 amino acids. V lost 4 bases, J lost 7 bases, and 22 bases lay in between. The CDR3 bases are TGCAGCGTTGTGCCAATTTCACAGGGAGGGGGTGGCTACACCTTC. Its translation: CSVVPISQGGGGYTF. Supplemented by reference TRBV29-1 and TRBJ1-2, the full variable domain reads SAVISQKPSRDICQRGTSLTIQCQVDSQVTMMFWYRQQPGQSLTLIATANQGSEATYESGFVIDKFPISRPNLTFSTLTVSNMSPEDSSIYLCSVVPISQGGGGYTFGSGTRLTVV.

V gene TRBV10-3 combines with J gene TRBJ1-4, with TRBD1 identical over 10 bases. CDR3 length equals 14 residues. The trim removed 3 bases at V and 12 bases at J, leaving 7 bases unmatched. Germline CDR1 and CDR2: ENHRY and SYGVKD. CDR3 in DNA: TGTGCCATCAGTGAAAGGGACAGGGGACGGGAACTGTTTTTT. Encoded protein: CAISERDRGRELFF.

The V and J genes are TRBV7-9 and TRBJ1-1, with D possibly matching TRBD1 (6 bases). This CDR3 is built from 15 residues. Trimming pared 3 bases from V and 0 bases from J, leaving 11 bases between. Germline loops: CDR1 SEHNR, CDR2 FQNEAQ (reference sequence). CDR3 DNA: TGTGCCAGCAGCTTTCCGGGACACCTGAACACTGAAGCTTTCTTT. It yields the protein CASSFPGHLNTEAFF. Filled out from reference TRBV7-9 and TRBJ1-1, the complete variable domain reads DTGVSQNPRHKITKRGQNVTFRCDPISEHNRLYWYRQTLGQGPEFLTYFQNEAQLEKSRLLSDRFSAERPKGSFSTLEIQRTEQGDSAMYLCASSFPGHLNTEAFFGQGTRLTVV.

The genes are TRBV27 and TRBJ2-2; D is unclear. Germline V gene sequence: CDR1 MNHEY, CDR2 SMNVEV (reference sequence). This CDR3 comprises 13 residues. Deletions cut 5 bases from V and 2 bases from J, with 6 bases between. The CDR3 nucleotides read TGTGCCAGCAGTCCACAAAACACCGGGGAGCTGTTTTTT. This gives the protein CASSPQNTGELFF.

This clone was counted a single time. In DNA form, the CDR3 reads TGTGCCAGCAGCATGGACTTCACAGATACGCAGTATTTT. It is translated as CASSMDFTDTQYF. The V call is TRBV5-6, the J call TRBJ2-3; possibly TRBD2 for D (5 bases). CDR1 and CDR2 from the germline V gene are SGHDT and YYEEEE. This CDR3 comprises 13 residues. V was shortened by 4 bases and J by 2 bases, with 8 bases between the two germline ends. The whole variable domain, remainder taken from reference TRBV5-6 and TRBJ2-3, is DAGVTQSPTHLIKTRGQQVTLRCSPKSGHDTVSWYQQALGQGPQFIFQYYEEEERQRGNFPDRFSGHQFPNYSSELNVNALLLGDSALYLCASSMDFTDTQYFGPGTRLTVL.

The chain joins TRBV7-3 to TRBJ2-2; D gene uncertain. V shed 8 bases and J shed 5 bases, with 12 bases lying between them. The CDR3 spans 13 residues. The germline V gene encodes CDR1 SGHTA and CDR2 FQGTGA. The CDR3 reads CASGPPGTGELFF. The CDR3 nucleotides read TGTGCCAGCGGGCCCCCCGGGACCGGGGAGCTGTTTTTT.

This clone was detected only a few times. The chain employs TRBV18 and TRBJ1-2; 7 nucleotides align to TRBD1. Germline V gene lookup returns CDR1 KGHSH and CDR2 LQKENI. The ends lost 5 bases at V and 4 bases at J; junction bases unmatched: 10. The CDR3 length is 15 residues. CDR3 residues: CASSYAQGKGYGYTF. CDR3 bases: TGTGCCAGCTCATACGCACAGGGGAAGGGCTATGGCTACACCTTC.

Only a few counts were recorded for this clone. The V gene is TRBV28, the J gene TRBJ2-7; 9 nucleotides match TRBD2. With 5 bases clipped from V and 3 bases from J, the junction kept 14 bases outside the gene matches. This CDR3 comprises 17 residues. CDR1 and CDR2 from the germline V gene are MDHEN and SYDVKM. The CDR3 loop reads CASSLLYKREAHYEQYF. The CDR3 DNA reads TGTGCCAGCAGTCTGCTATATAAGCGGGAGGCCCACTACGAGCAGTACTTC.

The chain couples TRBV29-1 to TRBJ1-2; possibly TRBD1 for D (5 bases). The CDR3 is made up of 12 amino acids. The V gene lost 4 bases and the J gene lost 6 bases, with 12 bases spanning the gap. Germline CDR1 reads SQVTM; CDR2 reads ANQGSEA. The CDR3 DNA follows: TGCAGCGTTGGGGGCAGCGTGGATGGCTACACCTTC. Encoded protein: CSVGGSVDGYTF.

The rearrangement uses TRBV27 and TRBJ1-5; TRBD1 is a possible D gene (5 bases). The CDR3 runs to 13 residues. Per the germline V gene, CDR1 is MNHEY and CDR2 is SMNVEV (reference sequence). V shed 4 bases and J shed 2 bases, with 6 bases lying between them. The CDR3 protein is CASSWGGNQPQHF. DNA for the CDR3: TGTGCCAGCAGTTGGGGCGGCAATCAGCCCCAGCATTTT.

The rearrangement links TRBV2 to TRBJ2-3; 8 nucleotides agree with TRBD2. CDR1 is SNHLY, CDR2 FYNNEI, per germline. The CDR3 length is 18 residues. With 4 bases clipped from V and 5 bases from J, the junction kept 17 bases outside the gene matches. DNA for the CDR3: TGTGCCAGCAGTGTTTCGTCTCGGCGGGGGGCCTGGGGAGATACGCAGTATTTT. Translation: CASSVSSRRGAWGDTQYF.